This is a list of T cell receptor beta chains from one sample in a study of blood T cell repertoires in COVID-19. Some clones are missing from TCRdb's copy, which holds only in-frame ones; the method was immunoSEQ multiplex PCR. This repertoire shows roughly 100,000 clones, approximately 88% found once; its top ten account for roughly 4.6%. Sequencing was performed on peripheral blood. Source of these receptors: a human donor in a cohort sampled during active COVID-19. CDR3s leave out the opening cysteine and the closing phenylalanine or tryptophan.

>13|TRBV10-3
ATRGGSEMNTEAF
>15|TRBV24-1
ATSDLSTRTGQETQY
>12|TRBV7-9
ASSAGTALRWQY
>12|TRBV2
ASSVWGVTGELF
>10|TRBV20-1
SASQDQETQY
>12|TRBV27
ASSRQLGQETQY
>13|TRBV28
ASSLWQGNNQPQH
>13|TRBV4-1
ASSRGSSPGYEQY
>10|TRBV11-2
ASSSGRDEQF
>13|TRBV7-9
ASSKLAGVVNEQF
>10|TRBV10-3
AISEEGRTIY
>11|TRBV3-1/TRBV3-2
ASSSILGWEQY
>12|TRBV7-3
ASSKGATGETQY
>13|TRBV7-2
ASSLASGGANEQF
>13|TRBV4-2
ASSQERSGYNEQF
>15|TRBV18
ASSPFQLQGAGEKLF
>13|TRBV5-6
ASSSDPGQSYGYT
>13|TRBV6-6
ASSYGLAGNDEQF
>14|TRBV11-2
ASSLGWTGLGNTIY
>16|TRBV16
ASSQLLGGNMRTSPLH
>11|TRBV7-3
ASSLDRNTEAF
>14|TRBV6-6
ASSRLAGGRVHEQY